This T cell receptor (beta chain) was recorded in a study of T cells in Graves' hyperthyroidism and ophthalmopathy. The source material, RNA transcripts, was used to amplify TCR beta CDR3 regions. The TCR CDR3 was amplified in a first-round RT-PCR using the HTBI primer set. TCRdb recomputed calls from the multiplex PCR reads with MiXCR, one row per CDR3 protein. Found here are approximately 330,000 distinct CDR3 sequences, approximately 15% of them singletons; the top ten hold roughly 35%. Each diagnosis drew on symptoms, thyroxine, TRAb, thyroid ultrasound and orbital computed tomography findings. This CDR3 has 14 amino acids. Looked up from germline, CDR1 is KGHSH and CDR2 is LQKENI. V gave up 3 bases and J gave up 3 bases, with 11 bases separating them.

Sequenced sample: blood. The chain uses TRBV18 and TRBJ1-1; no definite D call. The receptor was derived from a middle-aged woman with Graves' ophthalmopathy. The DNA of the CDR3 is TGTGCCAGCTCACCCCCTTTTGAGGACACTGAAGCTTTCTTT. It yields the protein CASSPPFEDTEAFF.